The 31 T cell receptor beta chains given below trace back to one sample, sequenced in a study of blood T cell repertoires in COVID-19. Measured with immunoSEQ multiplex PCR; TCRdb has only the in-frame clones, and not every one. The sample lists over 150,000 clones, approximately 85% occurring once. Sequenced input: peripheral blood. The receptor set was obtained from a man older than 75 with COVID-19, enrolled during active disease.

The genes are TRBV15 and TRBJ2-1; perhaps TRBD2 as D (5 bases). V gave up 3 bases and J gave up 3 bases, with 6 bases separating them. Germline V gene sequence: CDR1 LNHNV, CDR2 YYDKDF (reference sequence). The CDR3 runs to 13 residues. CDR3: CATSSGDYNEQFF. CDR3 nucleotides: TGTGCCACCAGCAGCGGGGACTACAATGAGCAGTTCTTC. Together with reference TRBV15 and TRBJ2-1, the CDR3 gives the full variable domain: DAMVIQNPRYQVTQFGKPVTLSCSQTLNHNVMYWYQQKSSQAPKLLFHYYDKDFNNEADTPDNFQSRRPNTSFCFLDIRSPGLGDTAMYLCATSSGDYNEQFFGPGTRLTVL.

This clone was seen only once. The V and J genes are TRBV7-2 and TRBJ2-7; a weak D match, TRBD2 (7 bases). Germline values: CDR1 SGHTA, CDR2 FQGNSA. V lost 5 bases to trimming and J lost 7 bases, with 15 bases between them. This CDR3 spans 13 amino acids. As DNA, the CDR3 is TGTGCCAGCAGCCCCCAGGGAGGGGGGGAGCAGTACTTC. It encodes CASSPQGGGEQYF. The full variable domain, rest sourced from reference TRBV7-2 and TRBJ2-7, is GAGVSQSPSNKVTEKGKDVELRCDPISGHTALYWYRQSLGQGLEFLIYFQGNSAPDKSGLPSDRFSAERTGGSVSTLTIQRTQQEDSAVYLCASSPQGGGEQYFGPGTRLTVT.

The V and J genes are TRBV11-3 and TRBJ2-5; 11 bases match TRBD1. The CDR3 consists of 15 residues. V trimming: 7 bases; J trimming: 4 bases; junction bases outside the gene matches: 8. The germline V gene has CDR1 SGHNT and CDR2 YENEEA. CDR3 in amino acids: CASTGRTGGIETQYF. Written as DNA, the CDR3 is TGTGCCAGCACCGGCAGGACAGGGGGCATAGAGACCCAGTACTTC.

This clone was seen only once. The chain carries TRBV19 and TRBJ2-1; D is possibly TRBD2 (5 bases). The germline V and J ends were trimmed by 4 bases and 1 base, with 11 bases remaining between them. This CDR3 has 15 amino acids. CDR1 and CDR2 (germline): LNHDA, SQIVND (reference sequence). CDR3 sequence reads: CASSNREGSYNEQFF. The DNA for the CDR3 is TGTGCCAGTAGTAACCGAGAGGGATCCTACAATGAGCAGTTCTTC. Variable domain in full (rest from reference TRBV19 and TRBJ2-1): DGGITQSPKYLFRKEGQNVTLSCEQNLNHDAMYWYRQDPGQGLRLIYYSQIVNDFQKGDIAEGYSVSREKKESFPLTVTSAQKNPTAFYLCASSNREGSYNEQFFGPGTRLTVL.

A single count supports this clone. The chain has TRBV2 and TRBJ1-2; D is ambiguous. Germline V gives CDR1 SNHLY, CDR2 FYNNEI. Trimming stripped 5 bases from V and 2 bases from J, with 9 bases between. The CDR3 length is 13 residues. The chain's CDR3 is CASSPTENYGYTF. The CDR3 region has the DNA TGTGCCAGCAGTCCCACGGAGAACTATGGCTACACCTTC.

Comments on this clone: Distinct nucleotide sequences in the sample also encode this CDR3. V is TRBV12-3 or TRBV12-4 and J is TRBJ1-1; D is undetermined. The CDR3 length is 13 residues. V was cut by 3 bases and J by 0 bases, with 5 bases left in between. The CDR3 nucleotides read TGTGCCAGCAGTTTTCAGGTGAACACTGAAGCTTTCTTT. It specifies CASSFQVNTEAFF.

The CDR3 protein is CASSIRQINQPQHF. CDR3 nucleotide sequence: TGTGCCAGTAGTATCCGACAGATCAATCAGCCCCAGCATTTT. The chain employs TRBV19 and TRBJ1-5, with D possibly TRBD1 on 5 matching bases. The V and J ends lost 3 bases and 3 bases respectively, with 9 bases between them. CDR3 size: 14 residues. Germline V gives CDR1 LNHDA, CDR2 SQIVND (reference sequence).

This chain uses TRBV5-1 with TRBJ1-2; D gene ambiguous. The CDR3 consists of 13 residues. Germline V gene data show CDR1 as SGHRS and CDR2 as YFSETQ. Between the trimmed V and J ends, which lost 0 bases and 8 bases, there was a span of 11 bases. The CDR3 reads CASSLEANRGYTF. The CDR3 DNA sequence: TGCGCCAGCAGCTTGGAAGCTAATCGCGGCTACACCTTC.

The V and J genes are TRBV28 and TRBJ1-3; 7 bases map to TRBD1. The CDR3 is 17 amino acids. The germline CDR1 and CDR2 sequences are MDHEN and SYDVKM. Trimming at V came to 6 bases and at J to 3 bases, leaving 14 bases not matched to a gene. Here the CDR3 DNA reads TGTGCCAGCAGCCGAAACCGGGGGCAGGGGGATGGAAACACCATATATTTT. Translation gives CASSRNRGQGDGNTIYF.

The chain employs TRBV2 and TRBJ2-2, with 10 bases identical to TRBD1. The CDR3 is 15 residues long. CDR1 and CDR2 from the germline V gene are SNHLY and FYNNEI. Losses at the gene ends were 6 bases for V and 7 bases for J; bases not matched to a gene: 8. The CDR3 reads CASRPVTGGGGELFF. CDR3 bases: TGTGCCAGCAGACCCGTGACAGGGGGCGGCGGGGAGCTGTTTTTT.

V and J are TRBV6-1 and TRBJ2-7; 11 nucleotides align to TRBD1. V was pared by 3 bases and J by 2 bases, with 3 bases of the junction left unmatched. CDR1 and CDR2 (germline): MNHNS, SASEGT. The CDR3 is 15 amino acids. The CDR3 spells CASSDGTGGTYEQYF. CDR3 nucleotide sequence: TGTGCCAGCAGTGACGGGACAGGGGGGACCTACGAGCAGTACTTC.

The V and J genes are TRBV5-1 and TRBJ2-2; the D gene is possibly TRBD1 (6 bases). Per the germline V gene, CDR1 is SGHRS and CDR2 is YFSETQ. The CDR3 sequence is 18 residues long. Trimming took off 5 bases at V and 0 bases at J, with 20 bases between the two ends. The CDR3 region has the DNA TGCGCCAGCAGTTTCGATCCGCCGGGACAAACGAACACCGGGGAGCTGTTTTTT. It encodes CASSFDPPGQTNTGELFF.

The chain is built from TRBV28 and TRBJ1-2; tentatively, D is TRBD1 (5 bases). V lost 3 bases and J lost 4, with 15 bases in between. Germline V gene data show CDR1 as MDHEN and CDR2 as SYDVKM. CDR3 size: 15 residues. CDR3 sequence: CASSFPDSVPYGYTF. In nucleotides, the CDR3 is TGTGCCAGCAGTTTCCCTGACAGTGTTCCCTATGGCTACACCTTC.

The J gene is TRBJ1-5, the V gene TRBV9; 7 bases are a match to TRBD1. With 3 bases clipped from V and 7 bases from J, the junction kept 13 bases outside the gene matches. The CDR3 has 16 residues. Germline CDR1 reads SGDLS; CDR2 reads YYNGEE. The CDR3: CASSAGAGDRNQPQHF. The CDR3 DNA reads TGTGCCAGCAGCGCCGGCGCAGGGGACAGAAACCAGCCCCAGCATTTT.

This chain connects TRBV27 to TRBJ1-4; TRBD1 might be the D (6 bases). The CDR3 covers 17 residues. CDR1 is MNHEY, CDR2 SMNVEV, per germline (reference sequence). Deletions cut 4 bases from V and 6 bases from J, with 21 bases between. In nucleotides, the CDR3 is TGTGCCAGCAGTTCCCCTAGGGGGTCAGGGCAGGATGAAAAACTGTTTTTT. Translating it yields CASSSPRGSGQDEKLFF.

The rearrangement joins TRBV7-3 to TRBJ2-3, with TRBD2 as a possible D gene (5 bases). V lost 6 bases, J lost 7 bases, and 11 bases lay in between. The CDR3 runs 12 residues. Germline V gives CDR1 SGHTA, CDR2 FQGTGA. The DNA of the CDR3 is TGTGCCAGCAGTACAGAGGGCCATACGCAGTATTTT. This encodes CASSTEGHTQYF.

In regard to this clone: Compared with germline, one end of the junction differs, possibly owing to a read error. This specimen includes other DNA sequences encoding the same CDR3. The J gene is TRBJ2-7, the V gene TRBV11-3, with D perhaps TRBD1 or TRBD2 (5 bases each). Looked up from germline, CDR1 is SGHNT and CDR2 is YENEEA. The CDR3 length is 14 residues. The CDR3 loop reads CASSLGVEGYEQYF. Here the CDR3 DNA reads TGCGCCAGCAGCTTAGGGGTAGAGGGCTACGAGCAGTACTTC.

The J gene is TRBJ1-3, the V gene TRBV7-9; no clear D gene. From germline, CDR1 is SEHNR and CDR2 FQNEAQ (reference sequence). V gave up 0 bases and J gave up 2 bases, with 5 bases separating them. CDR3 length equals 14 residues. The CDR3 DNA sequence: TGTGCCAGCAGCTTAGCCGGGACTGGAAACACCATATATTTT. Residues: CASSLAGTGNTIYF.

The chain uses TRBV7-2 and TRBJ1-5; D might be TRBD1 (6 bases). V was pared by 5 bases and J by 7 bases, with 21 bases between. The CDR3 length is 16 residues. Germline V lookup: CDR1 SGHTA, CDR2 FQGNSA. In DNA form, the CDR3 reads TGTGCCAGCAGCGGGTCCGGGACACCCCTGGGCCAGCCCCAGCATTTT. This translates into CASSGSGTPLGQPQHF.

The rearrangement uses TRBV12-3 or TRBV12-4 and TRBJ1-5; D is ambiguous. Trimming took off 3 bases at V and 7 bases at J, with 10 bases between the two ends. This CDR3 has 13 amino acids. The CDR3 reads CASSFERGQPQHF. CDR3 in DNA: TGTGCCAGCAGTTTCGAGCGGGGACAGCCCCAGCATTTT.

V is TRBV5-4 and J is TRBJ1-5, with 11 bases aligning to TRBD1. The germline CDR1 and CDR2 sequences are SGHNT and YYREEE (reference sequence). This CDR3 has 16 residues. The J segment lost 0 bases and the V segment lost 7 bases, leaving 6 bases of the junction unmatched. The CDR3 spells CASGQGALDSNQPQHF. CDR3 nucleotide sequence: TGTGCCAGCGGACAGGGGGCCCTTGATAGCAATCAGCCCCAGCATTTT.

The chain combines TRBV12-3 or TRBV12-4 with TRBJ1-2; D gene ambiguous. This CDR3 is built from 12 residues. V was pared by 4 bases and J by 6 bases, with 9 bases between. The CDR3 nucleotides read TGTGCCAGCAGTTCCCTCCTAGATGGCTACACCTTC. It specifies CASSSLLDGYTF.

The CDR3 is CASSYSSRVYGYTF. The DNA for the CDR3 is TGTGCCAGCAGTTACTCATCCAGGGTCTATGGCTACACCTTC. The J gene is TRBJ1-2, the V gene TRBV6-6; tentatively, D is TRBD1 (5 bases). With 0 bases removed from V and 4 bases from J, the gap between germline ends came to 9 bases. The CDR3 length is 14 residues. CDR1 and CDR2 from the germline V gene are MNHNY and SVGAGI (reference sequence).

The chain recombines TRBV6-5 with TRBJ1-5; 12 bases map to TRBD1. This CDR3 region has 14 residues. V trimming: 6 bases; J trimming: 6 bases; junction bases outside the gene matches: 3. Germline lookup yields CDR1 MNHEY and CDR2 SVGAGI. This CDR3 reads CASRGQGAAQPQHF. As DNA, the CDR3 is TGTGCCAGCAGGGGACAGGGGGCAGCTCAGCCCCAGCATTTT.

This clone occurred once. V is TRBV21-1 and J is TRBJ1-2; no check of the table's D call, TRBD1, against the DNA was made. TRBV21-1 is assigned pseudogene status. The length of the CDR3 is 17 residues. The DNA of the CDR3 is TGTGCCAGCAGCAAAGCTGACCAGGGCTCTGTGACCTATGGCTACACCTTC. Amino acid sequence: CASSKADQGSVTYGYTF.

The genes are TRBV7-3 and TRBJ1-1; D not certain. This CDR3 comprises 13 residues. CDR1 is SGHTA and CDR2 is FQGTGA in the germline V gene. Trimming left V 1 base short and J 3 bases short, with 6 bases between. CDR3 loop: CASSLRSDTEAFF. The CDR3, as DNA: TGTGCCAGCAGCTTAAGGAGTGACACTGAAGCTTTCTTT.

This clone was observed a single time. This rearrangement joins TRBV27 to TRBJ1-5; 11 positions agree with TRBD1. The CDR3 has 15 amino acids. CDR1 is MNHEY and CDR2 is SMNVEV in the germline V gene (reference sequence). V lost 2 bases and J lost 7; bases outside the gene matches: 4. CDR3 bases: TGTGCCAGCAGTTTAGGACAGGGGGCGCGACAGCCCCAGCATTTT. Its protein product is CASSLGQGARQPQHF.

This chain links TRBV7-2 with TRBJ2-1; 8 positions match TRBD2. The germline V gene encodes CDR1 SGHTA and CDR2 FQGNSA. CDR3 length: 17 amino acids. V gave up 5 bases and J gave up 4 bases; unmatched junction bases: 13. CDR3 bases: TGTGCCAGCAGCCCCTACCCCCGGCGGGGGGCGTACAATGAGCAGTTCTTC. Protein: CASSPYPRRGAYNEQFF.

In DNA, the CDR3 is TGTGCCAGCAGCCAAACTGTTTGGAGGATAAATCAGCCCCAGCATTTT. It codes for CASSQTVWRINQPQHF. This chain connects TRBV28 to TRBJ1-5; D is unclear. The CDR3 loop spans 16 amino acids. Trimming cost V 6 bases and J 4 bases, with 19 bases left between them. Looked up from germline, CDR1 is MDHEN and CDR2 is SYDVKM. The full variable domain, rest sourced from reference TRBV28 and TRBJ1-5, is DVKVTQSSRYLVKRTGEKVFLECVQDMDHENMFWYRQDPGLGLRLIYFSYDVKMKEKGDIPEGYSVSREKKERFSLILESASTNQTSMYLCASSQTVWRINQPQHFGDGTRLSIL.

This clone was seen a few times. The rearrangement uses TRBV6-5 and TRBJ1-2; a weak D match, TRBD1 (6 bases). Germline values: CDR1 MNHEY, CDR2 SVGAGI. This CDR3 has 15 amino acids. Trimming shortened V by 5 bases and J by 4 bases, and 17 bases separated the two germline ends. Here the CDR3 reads CASSPDSTSTYGYTF. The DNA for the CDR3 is TGTGCCAGCAGTCCGGACAGCACATCTACCTATGGCTACACCTTC.

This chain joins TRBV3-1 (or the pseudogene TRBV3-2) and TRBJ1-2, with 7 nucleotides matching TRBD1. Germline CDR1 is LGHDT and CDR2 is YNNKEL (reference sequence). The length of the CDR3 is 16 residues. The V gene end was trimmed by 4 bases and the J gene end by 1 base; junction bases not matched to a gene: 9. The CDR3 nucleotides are TGTGCCAGCAGCCTAAGGCAGGGGGGAATTAACTATGGCTACACCTTC. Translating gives CASSLRQGGINYGYTF.